This T cell receptor beta chain was obtained from a study of blood T cell repertoires in COVID-19. Study background: Samples of COVID-19 (acute and convalescent) were obtained from the United States, Italy and Spain. PBMCs, B-cell-depleted T cells, or T cells were the source of the cDNA or gDNA that made up the material.

Some clones are missing from TCRdb's copy, which holds only in-frame ones; the method was immunoSEQ multiplex PCR. In the table there are about 200,000 clones, about 77% of which are singletons. The CDR3 covers 13 residues. Germline trimming cut 10 bases from V and 7 bases from J; bases unmatched to any gene: 11. CDR1 and CDR2 from the germline V gene are ENHRY and SYGVKD. Sequencing used PBMCs or T cells enriched from blood (not recorded which). This rearrangement joins TRBV10-3 to TRBJ1-1, with TRBD1 matching over 8 bases. This TCR was recovered from a woman aged 50 to 65 with acute COVID-19. The CDR3 nucleotides are TGTGCCACCAGGGGGACAGGCGCCCTTGAAGCTTTCTTT. Its translation is CATRGTGALEAFF.